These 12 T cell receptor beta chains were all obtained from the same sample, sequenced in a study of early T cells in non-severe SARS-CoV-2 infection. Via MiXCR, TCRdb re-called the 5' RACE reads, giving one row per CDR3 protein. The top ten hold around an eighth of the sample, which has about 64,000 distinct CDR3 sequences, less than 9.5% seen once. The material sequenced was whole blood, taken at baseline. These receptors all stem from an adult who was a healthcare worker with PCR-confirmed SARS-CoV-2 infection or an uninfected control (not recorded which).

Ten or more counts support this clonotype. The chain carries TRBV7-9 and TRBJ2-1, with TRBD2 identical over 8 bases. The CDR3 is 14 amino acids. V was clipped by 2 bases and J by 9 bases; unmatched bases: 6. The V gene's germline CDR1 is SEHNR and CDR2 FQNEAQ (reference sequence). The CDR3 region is CASSLQAGAVEQFF. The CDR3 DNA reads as TGTGCCAGCAGCTTACAAGCGGGAGCGGTTGAGCAGTTCTTC.

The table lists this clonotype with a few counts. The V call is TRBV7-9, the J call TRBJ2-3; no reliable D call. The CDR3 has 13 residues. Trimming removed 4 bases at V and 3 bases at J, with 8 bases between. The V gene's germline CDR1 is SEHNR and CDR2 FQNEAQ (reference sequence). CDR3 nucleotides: TGTGCCAGCAGCTATGGGCTTACAGATACGCAGTATTTT. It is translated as CASSYGLTDTQYF.

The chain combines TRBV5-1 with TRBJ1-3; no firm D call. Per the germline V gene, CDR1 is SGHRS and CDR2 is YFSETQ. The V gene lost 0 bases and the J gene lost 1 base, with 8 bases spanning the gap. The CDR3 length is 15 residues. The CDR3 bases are TGCGCCAGCAGCTTGGATCAGCATTCTGGAAACACCATATATTTT. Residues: CASSLDQHSGNTIYF.

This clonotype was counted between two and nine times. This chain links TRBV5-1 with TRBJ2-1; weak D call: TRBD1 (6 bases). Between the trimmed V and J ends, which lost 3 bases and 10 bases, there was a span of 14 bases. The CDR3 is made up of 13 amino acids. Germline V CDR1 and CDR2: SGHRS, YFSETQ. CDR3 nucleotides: TGCGCCAGCAGCTCGTACCCAGGGGACGAGCAGTTCTTC. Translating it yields CASSSYPGDEQFF.

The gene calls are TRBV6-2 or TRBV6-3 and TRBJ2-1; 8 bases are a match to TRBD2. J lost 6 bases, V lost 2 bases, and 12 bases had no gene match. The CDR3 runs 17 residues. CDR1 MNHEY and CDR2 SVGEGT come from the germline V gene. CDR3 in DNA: TGTGCCAGCAGTTACCCCCGACGAGCGGGAGTTCGCAATGAGCAGTTCTTC. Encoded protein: CASSYPRRAGVRNEQFF.

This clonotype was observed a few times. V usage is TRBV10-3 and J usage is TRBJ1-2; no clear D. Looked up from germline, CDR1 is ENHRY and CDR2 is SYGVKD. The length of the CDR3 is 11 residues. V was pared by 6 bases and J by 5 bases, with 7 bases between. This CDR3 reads CAISPGYGYTF. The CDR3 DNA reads TGTGCCATCAGCCCAGGTTATGGCTACACCTTC.

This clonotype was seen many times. This CDR3 is CASSQGDGSTQYF. Here the CDR3 DNA reads TGTGCCAGCAGCCAAGGGGACGGCAGTACGCAGTATTTT. The chain employs TRBV7-9 and TRBJ2-3; possibly TRBD1 or TRBD2 for D (5 bases each). CDR1 and CDR2 (germline): SEHNR, FQNEAQ (reference sequence). The CDR3 length is 13 residues. V lost 5 bases and J lost 8, with 14 bases in between.

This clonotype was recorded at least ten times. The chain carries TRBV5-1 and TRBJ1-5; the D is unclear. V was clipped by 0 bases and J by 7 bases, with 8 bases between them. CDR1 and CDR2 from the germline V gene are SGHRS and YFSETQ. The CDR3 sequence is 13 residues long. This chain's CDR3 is CASSLVPEQPQHF. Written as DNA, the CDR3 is TGCGCCAGCAGCTTGGTCCCGGAACAGCCCCAGCATTTT.

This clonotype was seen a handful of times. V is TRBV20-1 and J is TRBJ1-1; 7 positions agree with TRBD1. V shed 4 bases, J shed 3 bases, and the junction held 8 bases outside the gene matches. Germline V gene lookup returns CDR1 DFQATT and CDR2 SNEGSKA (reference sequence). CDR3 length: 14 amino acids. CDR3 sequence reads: CSAKPGQTHTEAFF. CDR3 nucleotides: TGCAGTGCTAAACCGGGACAGACTCACACTGAAGCTTTCTTT.

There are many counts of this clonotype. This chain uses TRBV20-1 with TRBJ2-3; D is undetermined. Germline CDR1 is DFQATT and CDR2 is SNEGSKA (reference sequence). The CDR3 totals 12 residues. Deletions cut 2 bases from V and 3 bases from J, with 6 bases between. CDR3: CSARTGTDTQYF. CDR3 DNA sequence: TGCAGTGCTAGAACCGGGACAGATACGCAGTATTTT.

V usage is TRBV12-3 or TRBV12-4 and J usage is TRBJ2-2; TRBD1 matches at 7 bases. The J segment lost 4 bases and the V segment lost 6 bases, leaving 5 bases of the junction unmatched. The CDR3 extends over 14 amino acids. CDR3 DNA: TGTGCCAGCAGGGTACAGGGGAGCACCGGGGAGCTGTTTTTT. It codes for CASRVQGSTGELFF.

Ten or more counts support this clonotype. The CDR3 reads CASSLATHYNEQFF. CDR3 coding DNA: TGTGCCAGCAGCTTAGCCACTCATTACAATGAGCAGTTCTTC. This chain links TRBV7-9 with TRBJ2-1; D remains ambiguous. The CDR3 runs 14 residues. Trimming removed 0 bases from V and 4 bases from J, with 7 bases in between. Per the germline V gene, CDR1 is SEHNR and CDR2 is FQNEAQ (reference sequence).